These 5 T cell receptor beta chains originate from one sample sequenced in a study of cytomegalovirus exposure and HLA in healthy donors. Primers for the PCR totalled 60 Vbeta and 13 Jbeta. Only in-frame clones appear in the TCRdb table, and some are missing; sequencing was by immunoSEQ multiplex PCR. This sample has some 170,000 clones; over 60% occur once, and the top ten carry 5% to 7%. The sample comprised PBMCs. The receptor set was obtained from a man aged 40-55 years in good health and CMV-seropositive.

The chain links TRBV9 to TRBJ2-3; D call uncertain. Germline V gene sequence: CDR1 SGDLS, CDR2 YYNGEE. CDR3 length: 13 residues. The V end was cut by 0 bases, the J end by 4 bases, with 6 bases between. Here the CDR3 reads CASSVASADTQYF. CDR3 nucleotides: TGTGCCAGCAGCGTAGCGAGCGCAGATACGCAGTATTTT. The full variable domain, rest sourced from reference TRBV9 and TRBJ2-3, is DSGVTQTPKHLITATGQRVTLRCSPRSGDLSVYWYQQSLDQGLQFLIQYYNGEERAKGNILERFSAQQFPDLHSELNLSSLELGDSALYFCASSVASADTQYFGPGTRLTVL.

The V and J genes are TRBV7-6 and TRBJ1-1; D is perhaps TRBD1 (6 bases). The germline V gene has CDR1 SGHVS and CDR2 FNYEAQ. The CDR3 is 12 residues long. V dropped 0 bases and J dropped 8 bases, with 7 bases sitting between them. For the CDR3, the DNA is TGTGCCAGCAGCTTAGCAGGGGGAGAAGCTTTCTTT. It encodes CASSLAGGEAFF.

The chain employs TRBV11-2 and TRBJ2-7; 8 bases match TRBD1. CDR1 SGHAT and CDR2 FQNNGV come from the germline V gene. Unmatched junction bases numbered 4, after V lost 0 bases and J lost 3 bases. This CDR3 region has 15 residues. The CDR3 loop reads CASSLDRTGIYEQYF. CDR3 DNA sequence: TGTGCCAGCAGCTTAGATCGGACAGGGATCTACGAGCAGTACTTC. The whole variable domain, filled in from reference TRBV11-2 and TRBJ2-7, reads EAGVAQSPRYKIIEKRQSVAFWCNPISGHATLYWYQQILGQGPKLLIQFQNNGVVDDSQLPKDRFSAERLKGVDSTLKIQPAKLEDSAVYLCASSLDRTGIYEQYFGPGTRLTVT.

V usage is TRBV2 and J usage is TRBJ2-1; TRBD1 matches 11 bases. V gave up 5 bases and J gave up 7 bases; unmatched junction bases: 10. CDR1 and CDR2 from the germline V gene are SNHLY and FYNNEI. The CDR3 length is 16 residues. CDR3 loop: CASSHPRDRGMNEQFF. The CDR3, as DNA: TGTGCCAGCAGTCATCCCCGGGACAGGGGGATGAATGAGCAGTTCTTC.

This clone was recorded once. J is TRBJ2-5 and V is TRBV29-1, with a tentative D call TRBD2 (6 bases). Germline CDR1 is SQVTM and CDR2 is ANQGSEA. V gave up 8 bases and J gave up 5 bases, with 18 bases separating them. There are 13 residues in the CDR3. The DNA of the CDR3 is TGCAGCCACATTGGGGGGATCGGGGAGACCCAGTACTTC. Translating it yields CSHIGGIGETQYF.